This passage covers 7 T cell receptor beta chains from one sample sequenced in a study of CDR3 diversity in severe acne. TCRdb reprocessed the PCR reads with MiXCR, giving one entry per CDR3 protein. The sample includes approximately 90,000 distinct CDR3 sequences, about 53% of them seen just once. Material: blood. These TCRs come from a male donor with severe acne vulgaris.

The V and J genes are TRBV28 and TRBJ1-4; 10 nucleotides align to TRBD1. The V and J ends lost 4 bases and 9 bases, in that order; junction bases with no gene match: 5. The germline V gene encodes CDR1 MDHEN and CDR2 SYDVKM. This CDR3 has 14 residues. The DNA of the CDR3 is TGTGCCAGCAGTTGGGACAGGGGAAATAAAAAACTGTTTTTT. Encoded protein: CASSWDRGNKKLFF. Filled out from reference TRBV28 and TRBJ1-4, the complete variable domain reads DVKVTQSSRYLVKRTGEKVFLECVQDMDHENMFWYRQDPGLGLRLIYFSYDVKMKEKGDIPEGYSVSREKKERFSLILESASTNQTSMYLCASSWDRGNKKLFFGSGTQLSVL.

The CDR3 reads CASSELVAGPYEQYF. DNA of the CDR3: TGTGCCAGCAGTGAATTAGTTGCAGGGCCGTACGAGCAGTACTTC. V usage is TRBV6-1 and J usage is TRBJ2-7, with D possibly TRBD1 on 5 matching bases. Trimming stripped 2 bases from V and 4 bases from J, with 15 bases between. This CDR3 contains 15 residues. Germline V gene data show CDR1 as MNHNS and CDR2 as SASEGT.

The V gene is TRBV7-3, the J gene TRBJ2-3, with TRBD2 matching over 12 bases. The CDR3 loop spans 15 amino acids. CDR1 SGHTA and CDR2 FQGTGA come from the germline V gene. V gave up 5 bases and J gave up 3 bases; unmatched junction bases: 3. The CDR3 sequence is CASSILAGGTDTQYF. CDR3 in DNA: TGTGCCAGCAGCATACTAGCGGGAGGAACAGATACGCAGTATTTT.

Comments on this clonotype: One end of the junction varies from germline; a read error may be responsible. V is TRBV12-3 or TRBV12-4 and J is TRBJ1-1; 12 nucleotides line up with TRBD1. The CDR3 is 14 residues long. CDR3 sequence reads: CASGTGGEATEAFF. The CDR3 DNA reads as TGTGCCAGCGGGACAGGGGGCGAGGCCACCGAAGCGTTCTTT.

The V and J genes are TRBV10-3 and TRBJ2-1; TRBD2 agrees at 14 bases. This CDR3 has 16 residues. Trimming took 4 bases from V and 8 from J; bases not matched to a gene: 7. Germline assignment: CDR1 ENHRY and CDR2 SYGVKD. In DNA form, the CDR3 reads TGTGCCATCAGTGCAGGAGGACTAGCGGGAGGCCATGAGCAGTTCTTC. It codes for CAISAGGLAGGHEQFF.

This clonotype has ten or more counts. The rearrangement links TRBV10-3 to TRBJ2-5; D remains ambiguous. This CDR3 contains 12 residues. V gave up 3 bases and J gave up 5 bases, with 7 bases separating them. Germline assignment: CDR1 ENHRY and CDR2 SYGVKD. In nucleotides, the CDR3 is TGTGCCATCAGTGACTCCAGCGAGACCCAGTACTTC. It translates to CAISDSSETQYF.

This rearrangement joins TRBV12-2 to TRBJ2-2; the D call TRBD2 from the table was never checked on the DNA. TRBV12-2 is designated a pseudogene. The length of the CDR3 is 15 residues. CDR3 coding DNA: TGTGCAAGTCGCTTAGCGGGAGGGCCGGACGGGGAGCTGTTTTTT. Translated: CASRLAGGPDGELFF.